The present entry profiles one TCR beta chain with its context. Its antigen is still unknown. This entry comes from a study of T cell responses to AZD1222 COVID-19 vaccine. Findings and limits, study-wide: Repertoires were sampled only after the peak T cell response. Nearly half of spike-specific TCRs reportedly target unmutated variant regions. Recipients of AZD1222 seropositive at baseline numbered only 6 or 7.

Germline V gene data show CDR1 as MDHEN and CDR2 as SYDVKM. Unmatched junction bases numbered 10, after V lost 5 bases and J lost 3 bases. This CDR3 has 15 residues. The assay was immunoSEQ multiplex PCR, and TCRdb's table has in-frame clones only and misses some. The repertoire holds some 110,000 clones, 90% to 95% seen once, with under 3.5% in the top ten. The rearrangement uses TRBV28 and TRBJ2-7, with 7 bases matching TRBD2. This receptor was obtained from an adult in good health. The sample here was peripheral blood, taken on day 0 of AZD1222 vaccination. CDR3 region: CASSPPSGNLYEQYF. The CDR3 DNA reads TGTGCCAGCAGTCCGCCCAGCGGGAATCTCTACGAGCAGTACTTC.